Presented here are 30 T cell receptor beta chains from one specimen sequenced in a study of blood T cell repertoires in COVID-19. Here immunoSEQ multiplex PCR was the method, and the copy in TCRdb shows in-frame clones only, minus some. This sample has approximately 200,000 clones, with 85% found just once. Sequenced input: peripheral blood. Receptor source: a man aged 45-60 years who had recovered from COVID-19.

The J gene is TRBJ1-5, the V gene TRBV28; the D gene is possibly TRBD1 (5 bases). Trimming pared 6 bases from V and 3 bases from J, leaving 15 bases between. The CDR3 is 15 amino acids. Germline CDR1 and CDR2: MDHEN and SYDVKM. CDR3 nucleotides: TGTGCCAGCAGCGACAGCCAACGCTACAATCAGCCCCAGCATTTT. It yields the protein CASSDSQRYNQPQHF.

The chain uses TRBV7-9 and TRBJ1-2; 7 bases are a match to TRBD1. This CDR3 comprises 15 residues. Germline V gene data show CDR1 as SEHNR and CDR2 as FQNEAQ (reference sequence). Trimming at V came to 10 bases and at J to 1 base, leaving 12 bases not matched to a gene. CDR3 in DNA: TGTGCCACCGTCGCAGGGGGAGAGGGTAACTATGGCTACACCTTC. It codes for CATVAGGEGNYGYTF.

The rearrangement joins TRBV6-1 to TRBJ2-7; tentatively, D is TRBD1 (5 bases). There are 15 residues in the CDR3. Germline V lookup: CDR1 MNHNS, CDR2 SASEGT. V shed 2 bases and J shed 6 bases, with 17 bases lying between them. The CDR3 DNA follows: TGTGCCAGCAGTGAAAGGCGTCAGGGTTCGTCCGAGCAGTACTTC. Its translation: CASSERRQGSSEQYF.

In this sample, this clone turned up once. This chain joins TRBV5-5 and TRBJ2-1; 11 bases are shared with TRBD2. V dropped 2 bases and J dropped 7; count of bases not matched to a gene: 11. CDR3 length: 17 amino acids. In germline, CDR1 is SGHKS, CDR2 YYEKEE (reference sequence). Written as DNA, the CDR3 is TGTGCCAGCAGCTTCCTAATAGCGGGAGGGCCTGGGAATGAGCAGTTCTTC. Its translation: CASSFLIAGGPGNEQFF. Based on the CDR3 plus reference TRBV5-5 and TRBJ2-1, the full variable domain is DAGVTQSPTHLIKTRGQQVTLRCSPISGHKSVSWYQQVLGQGPQFIFQYYEKEERGRGNFPDRFSARQFPNYSSELNVNALLLGDSALYLCASSFLIAGGPGNEQFFGPGTRLTVL.

CDR3: CASSSYRGGVQPQHF. The CDR3 DNA sequence: TGTGCCAGCAGTTCCTACAGGGGTGGTGTTCAGCCCCAGCATTTT. J is TRBJ1-5 and V is TRBV27, with 7 bases lining up with TRBD1. J gave up 6 bases and V 4 bases, and 9 bases lay outside the gene matches. The germline CDR1 and CDR2 sequences are MNHEY and SMNVEV (reference sequence). The CDR3 runs 15 residues.

This clone appeared a few times. This sequence joins TRBV2 and TRBJ1-2; 8 bases align to TRBD1. This CDR3 is built from 15 residues. Per germline, CDR1 SNHLY and CDR2 FYNNEI. With 4 bases clipped from V and 0 bases from J, the junction kept 4 bases outside the gene matches. The CDR3 loop reads CASSVTGVPNYGYTF. CDR3 bases: TGTGCCAGCAGTGTGACAGGGGTCCCTAACTATGGCTACACCTTC.

This chain connects TRBV18 to TRBJ2-7; 11 nucleotides line up with TRBD2. CDR3 length: 15 residues. The germline gives CDR1 KGHSH, CDR2 LQKENI. Trimming removed 2 bases from V and 5 bases from J; junction bases left unmatched: 5. CDR3 sequence: CASSPKTSGNNEQYF. CDR3 coding DNA: TGTGCCAGCTCACCAAAGACTAGCGGGAATAACGAGCAGTACTTC.

To note about this clone: The same CDR3 can be traced to other DNA sequences in this sample. CDR3 sequence reads: CASSLQGYEQYF. For the CDR3, the DNA is TGTGCCAGCAGTCTACAGGGCTACGAGCAGTACTTC. The chain links TRBV28 to TRBJ2-7; D possibly corresponds to TRBD1 (6 bases). The germline CDR1 and CDR2 sequences are MDHEN and SYDVKM. Between the trimmed V and J ends, which lost 5 bases and 3 bases, there was a span of 8 bases. The CDR3 runs 12 residues.

In this sample, this clone turned up once. The rearrangement uses TRBV19 and TRBJ2-5; 10 bases agree with TRBD2. Germline CDR1 LNHDA, CDR2 SQIVND (reference sequence). The V segment lost 5 bases and the J segment 0 bases; nucleotides outside the gene matches: 3. The CDR3 extends over 15 amino acids. CDR3 nucleotide sequence: TGTGCCAGTAGTGTGACTAGCGGGTACCAAGAGACCCAGTACTTC. The encoded protein is CASSVTSGYQETQYF.

This clone showed up just a few times. The CDR3: CASSSPFRASGELFF. The DNA for the CDR3 is TGTGCCAGCAGCTCCCCTTTCAGGGCTAGCGGGGAGCTGTTTTTT. This chain uses TRBV7-9 with TRBJ2-2; the D gene is possibly TRBD1 (5 bases). Germline CDR1 is SEHNR and CDR2 is FQNEAQ (reference sequence). The CDR3 has 15 residues. Deletions cut 4 bases from V and 7 bases from J, with 16 bases between.

This clone was counted once. The chain joins TRBV9 to TRBJ2-5; no clear D gene. Trimming left V 0 bases short and J 2 bases short, with 11 bases between. Germline V gene data show CDR1 as SGDLS and CDR2 as YYNGEE. The CDR3 length is 15 residues. CDR3 sequence (DNA): TGTGCCAGCAGCGTAGTTTCAGGCCTTCAAGAGACCCAGTACTTC. Its translation is CASSVVSGLQETQYF.

The chain joins TRBV19 to TRBJ1-4; tentatively, D is TRBD1 (6 bases). V was pared by 5 bases and J by 5 bases, with 12 bases between. The germline V gene has CDR1 LNHDA and CDR2 SQIVND (reference sequence). This CDR3 is built from 14 residues. The CDR3: CASSGTGMNEKLFF. The CDR3 DNA reads as TGTGCCAGTAGTGGCACAGGGATGAATGAAAAACTGTTTTTT.

V usage is TRBV19 and J usage is TRBJ2-2; D is perhaps TRBD1 (5 bases). Between the trimmed V and J ends, which lost 6 bases and 1 base, there was a span of 9 bases. Germline lookup yields CDR1 LNHDA and CDR2 SQIVND (reference sequence). There are 14 residues in the CDR3. The CDR3 is CASRVTGNTGELFF. CDR3 nucleotides: TGTGCCAGTAGGGTCACAGGGAACACCGGGGAGCTGTTTTTT.

This chain joins TRBV28 and TRBJ1-2; TRBD1 might be the D (5 bases). The germline V gene encodes CDR1 MDHEN and CDR2 SYDVKM. CDR3 length: 13 residues. V dropped 5 bases and J dropped 4 bases, with 11 bases sitting between them. This CDR3 reads CASSKGYIYGYTF. CDR3 DNA sequence: TGTGCCAGCAGTAAGGGGTATATCTATGGCTACACCTTC.

This clone has only a few counts. The rearrangement uses TRBV4-1 and TRBJ1-1, with D uncertain. Germline CDR1 is MGHRA and CDR2 is YSYEKL. CDR3 size: 13 residues. V was cut by 4 bases and J by 5 bases, with 11 bases left in between. DNA of the CDR3: TGCGCCAGCAGCCCGGGGATGGAGACTGAAGCTTTCTTT. Amino acids: CASSPGMETEAFF.

This chain connects TRBV28 to TRBJ1-1; D remains ambiguous. CDR1 MDHEN and CDR2 SYDVKM come from the germline V gene. This CDR3 comprises 13 residues. V was clipped by 1 base and J by 7 bases, with 10 bases between them. CDR3 sequence reads: CASSLFSGFEAFF. CDR3 sequence (DNA): TGTGCCAGCAGTTTATTTTCGGGGTTTGAAGCTTTCTTT.

The J gene is TRBJ1-5, the V gene TRBV24-1; 7 nucleotides line up with TRBD1. The CDR3 is 16 residues long. The J segment lost 1 base and the V segment lost 2 bases, leaving 4 bases of the junction unmatched. CDR1 KGHDR and CDR2 SFDVKD come from the germline V gene. As DNA, the CDR3 is TGTGCCACCAGTGATTCTACAGGGGTAAGCAATCAGCCCCAGCATTTT. Its protein is CATSDSTGVSNQPQHF.

The V call is TRBV10-1, the J call TRBJ2-3, with 9 bases aligning to TRBD2. CDR1 and CDR2 from the germline V gene are WNHNN and SYGVQD (reference sequence). With V trimmed by 0 bases and J by 3 bases, 10 bases remained unmatched. This CDR3 comprises 18 residues. DNA of the CDR3: TGCGCCAGCAGTGAGTCTGGGCTAGCGGGAAGTTTTACAGATACGCAGTATTTT. Amino acids: CASSESGLAGSFTDTQYF.

This clone showed up just a few times. The rearrangement joins TRBV9 to TRBJ2-1; D uncertain. Trimming took 4 bases from V and 1 from J, leaving 12 bases between them. Germline V gene data show CDR1 as SGDLS and CDR2 as YYNGEE. The CDR3 covers 15 residues. The CDR3 nucleotides read TGTGCCAGCAGCCCCCGAATCGGGTCCTACAATGAGCAGTTCTTC. Translation gives CASSPRIGSYNEQFF.

This clone was recorded once. The chain is built from TRBV6-5 and TRBJ1-1, with 8 bases identical to TRBD1. V lost 6 bases to trimming and J lost 0 bases; unmatched junction nucleotides: 3. Looked up from germline, CDR1 is MNHEY and CDR2 is SVGAGI. The CDR3 loop spans 14 amino acids. CDR3 sequence: CASRVDRVNTEAFF. For the CDR3, the DNA is TGTGCCAGCAGGGTGGACAGGGTGAACACTGAAGCTTTCTTT.

The genes are TRBV28 and TRBJ2-7; 9 nucleotides line up with TRBD2. The CDR3 is 15 residues long. Per the germline V gene, CDR1 is MDHEN and CDR2 is SYDVKM. Germline trimming cut 7 bases from V and 3 bases from J; bases unmatched to any gene: 10. CDR3 DNA: TGTGCCAGCACCCTAGGGGTAGCGGGAGTCTACGAGCAGTACTTC. It codes for CASTLGVAGVYEQYF.

This chain uses TRBV19 with TRBJ2-7, with 8 positions matching TRBD1. CDR1 and CDR2 (germline): LNHDA, SQIVND (reference sequence). The CDR3 covers 17 residues. Losses at the gene ends were 3 bases for V and 2 bases for J; bases not matched to a gene: 12. CDR3 coding DNA: TGTGCCAGTAGTATTCAAGGACAGGGCCGTTCACCCTACGAGCAGTACTTC. Translated: CASSIQGQGRSPYEQYF. Filled out from reference TRBV19 and TRBJ2-7, the complete variable domain reads DGGITQSPKYLFRKEGQNVTLSCEQNLNHDAMYWYRQDPGQGLRLIYYSQIVNDFQKGDIAEGYSVSREKKESFPLTVTSAQKNPTAFYLCASSIQGQGRSPYEQYFGPGTRLTVT.

The J gene is TRBJ2-7, the V gene TRBV6-5, with TRBD1 matching over 7 bases. The CDR3 contains 14 residues. Germline trimming cut 6 bases from V and 1 base from J; bases unmatched to any gene: 6. Germline CDR1 reads MNHEY; CDR2 reads SVGAGI. Here the CDR3 DNA reads TGTGCCAGCAGACGACAGGGCACTTCCTACGAGCAGTACTTC. It yields the protein CASRRQGTSYEQYF.

The chain links TRBV6-5 to TRBJ2-2; 8 nucleotides match TRBD2. The CDR3 is 14 amino acids. Germline assignment: CDR1 MNHEY and CDR2 SVGAGI. V lost 11 bases to trimming and J lost 2 bases; unmatched junction nucleotides: 7. In nucleotides, the CDR3 is TGTGCCGGGAGACTAGCGCTAAACACCGGGGAGCTGTTTTTT. Translated, it gives CAGRLALNTGELFF.

J is TRBJ2-7 and V is TRBV25-1; 9 bases map to TRBD2. V lost 4 bases, J lost 2 bases, and 9 bases stayed unmatched. CDR3 length: 16 residues. Germline V gene lookup returns CDR1 MGHDK and CDR2 SYGVNS. The CDR3 DNA follows: TGTGCCAGCAGTGCTACCGGGACTAGCAGGGCCTACGAGCAGTACTTC. Translating it yields CASSATGTSRAYEQYF.

V usage is TRBV15 and J usage is TRBJ1-5; D might be TRBD1 (6 bases). The CDR3 runs to 14 residues. With 3 bases removed from V and 7 bases from J, the gap between germline ends came to 13 bases. Germline V gene data show CDR1 as LNHNV and CDR2 as YYDKDF (reference sequence). DNA for the CDR3: TGTGCCACCAGCAGTTTTTTACAGGGACAGCCCCAGCATTTT. This encodes CATSSFLQGQPQHF.

V is TRBV6-5 and J is TRBJ2-7; tentative D call: TRBD1 (5 bases). The CDR3 extends over 11 amino acids. V was clipped by 7 bases and J by 5 bases, with 9 bases between them. The V gene's germline CDR1 is MNHEY and CDR2 SVGAGI. The CDR3 DNA follows: TGTGCCAGCACCCTAGGGGACGAGCAGTACTTC. Translating gives CASTLGDEQYF.

This chain uses TRBV29-1 with TRBJ1-2; 7 bases are a match to TRBD1. The length of the CDR3 is 14 residues. CDR1 and CDR2 (germline): SQVTM, ANQGSEA. The J segment lost 4 bases and the V segment lost 1 base, leaving 6 bases of the junction unmatched. This chain's CDR3 is CSVEATGQSYGYTF. CDR3 sequence (DNA): TGCAGCGTTGAAGCGACAGGGCAATCCTATGGCTACACCTTC.

The chain carries TRBV10-2 and TRBJ1-4; D ambiguous. The V gene's germline CDR1 is WSHSY and CDR2 SAAADI. Trimming took 7 bases from V and 4 from J, leaving 4 bases between them. The CDR3 loop spans 11 amino acids. The CDR3 sequence: CASTSNEKLFF. The CDR3, as DNA: TGCGCCAGCACGAGTAATGAAAAACTGTTTTTT.

The rearrangement links TRBV28 to TRBJ2-7, with 8 nucleotides matching TRBD2. Germline-derived CDR1 and CDR2 are MDHEN and SYDVKM. The CDR3 covers 15 residues. Trimming removed 3 bases from V and 1 base from J; junction bases left unmatched: 5. CDR3 loop: CASSFVAGGSYEQYF. CDR3 nucleotides: TGTGCCAGCAGTTTTGTGGCGGGAGGTTCCTACGAGCAGTACTTC.